The 5 T cell receptor beta chains listed next were all sequenced from one sample in a study of STAT5B mutations in CD4+ large granular lymphocyte leukemia. Clones were read by immunoSEQ multiplex PCR, and TCRdb kept only the in-frame ones, dropping some. This sample has about 34,000 clones, with about 74% found just once. Sequencing was done on a sample of CD4+ T cells from blood buffy coats. Receptors were obtained from a human donor in good health.

This chain uses TRBV5-4 with TRBJ2-4, with TRBD2 matching over 8 bases. Germline values: CDR1 SGHNT, CDR2 YYREEE (reference sequence). After removal of 3 bases from V and 6 bases from J, the junction contained 8 bases not matched to a gene. CDR3 length: 15 amino acids. CDR3 sequence reads: CASSSGGEVLNIQYF. CDR3 DNA sequence: TGTGCCAGCAGCTCCGGGGGGGAGGTCCTAAACATTCAGTACTTC.

This chain connects TRBV28 to TRBJ2-3; TRBD2 aligns across 8 bases. J lost 1 base, V lost 5 bases, and 5 bases had no gene match. The CDR3 totals 15 residues. Germline lookup yields CDR1 MDHEN and CDR2 SYDVKM. CDR3 sequence (DNA): TGTGCCAGCAGTCAACCGGGGGGGGGCACAGATACGCAGTATTTT. It is translated as CASSQPGGGTDTQYF. The full variable domain, with the rest looked up from reference TRBV28 and TRBJ2-3, is DVKVTQSSRYLVKRTGEKVFLECVQDMDHENMFWYRQDPGLGLRLIYFSYDVKMKEKGDIPEGYSVSREKKERFSLILESASTNQTSMYLCASSQPGGGTDTQYFGPGTRLTVL.

The rearrangement joins TRBV6-1 to TRBJ2-5; perhaps TRBD1 as D (6 bases). With the DNA end fitting TRBJ2-7 better, the J assignment may be wrong. Germline-derived CDR1 and CDR2 are MNHNS and SASEGT. CDR3 length: 15 residues. In DNA form, the CDR3 reads TGTGCCAGCAGCAAAGACACAGGGAACCCCTACGAGCAGTACTTC. This encodes CASSKDTGNPYEQYF.

V gene TRBV10-3 combines with J gene TRBJ2-3; 9 positions agree with TRBD2. With V trimmed by 3 bases and J by 5 bases, 12 bases remained unmatched. The germline V gene encodes CDR1 ENHRY and CDR2 SYGVKD. This CDR3 has 17 residues. The DNA for the CDR3 is TGTGCCATCAGTGATCTGGTAGCGGGGGAGGCCGAAGATACGCAGTATTTT. Amino acid sequence: CAISDLVAGEAEDTQYF.

The rearrangement joins TRBV6-5 to TRBJ1-2; weak D call: TRBD1 (5 bases). CDR3 length: 15 amino acids. The V gene lost 2 bases and the J gene lost 4 bases, with 14 bases spanning the gap. Germline CDR1 is MNHEY and CDR2 is SVGAGI. The CDR3 nucleotides read TGTGCCAGCAGTTACCAAGGGACGGCCACCTATGGCTACACCTTC. It specifies CASSYQGTATYGYTF.